The entry below describes one TCR beta chain. The specificity of this receptor is unknown. It has no much larger one-base neighbor in the sample; base qualities were not kept. TCRbeta CDR3 regions were amplified from genomic DNA using the immunoSEQ Assay, a bias-controlled multiplex PCR. In the original analysis: The number of nucleated cells in each sample was estimated from the amplification of reference gene primers within the assay. To quantify the absolute abundance of each unique TCRbeta CDR3 rearrangement, sequence reads were collapsed and filtered. Productive Simpson clonality was computed per sample as the square root of Simpson's diversity index over productive rearrangements. The immuneACCESS repertoire file appears here via TCRdb, limited to in-frame rearrangements. These files lack a portion of the clones; in checked studies, under half of the deficit traces to unresolved V genes, and the cause of the others is not known. The V and J calls and clone size are taken from that table; D and trimming were inferred from the DNA. Counted in this sample were some 150,000 clones; 80% to 90% of them appeared once. The ten largest clonotypes hold roughly 2.6% of the sample.

This entry belongs to a study of blood T cell repertoires in COVID-19 (dated by TCRdb to about 2020). Looking at the study overall: Collaborator samples came from the United States, Italy and Spain and covered acute and convalescent phases of COVID-19. The material from the prospective study consisted of cDNA or gDNA derived from T cells, B-cell-depleted T cells, or PBMCs. Deeply sampled blood TCRbeta repertoires from subjects exposed to, actively infected with, or recovered from COVID-19 were included in the dataset. The repertoires were made available in a free public database intended to serve as a resource for research on the immune response to SARS-CoV-2. Samples came from the ongoing ImmuneRACE study (first 160 participants) plus 1,254 subjects from 6 global collaborators. Nearly every sample came with metadata listing a de-identified subject ID, COVID-19 status, age in years and sex. HLA class I and class II types, where available, came from metadata supplied by the sample provider rather than from assay-based typing.

Summary of the overall study and its limitations: The amount of clinical and demographic metadata varied by source and participant and was provided uncurated.

Each collaborating institution followed its own protocols to collect whole blood in K2EDTA tubes. For TCRbeta analysis, collaborators shipped samples as frozen whole blood, isolated PBMCs, or DNA extracted from either of those sample types. Sequences were obtained from peripheral blood. This receptor was taken from a human donor with acute or convalescent COVID-19. The donor label of this sample is uncertain.

The bases read TGTGCCAGCAGCTTACTAGGCAGTGGAAACTATGGCTACACCTTC. This encodes CASSLLGSGNYGYTF. The chain uses TRBV7-2 and TRBJ1-2, with no reliable assignment of the D segment. Inclusive of the bounding cysteine and phenylalanine, the CDR3 is 15 residues long. Only the CDR3 part of the read is kept: 45 bases, read in frame from the first base. V is clipped by 2 bases and J by 2 bases, and the sequence between their germline boundaries is 12 bases long. CDR1 and CDR2 (SGHTA, FQGNSA) derive from the germline V gene.